Each of the 11 T cell receptor beta chains below was sequenced from the same sample in a study of blood T cell repertoires in COVID-19 (dated by TCRdb to 2018 to 2021). Library preparation used the immunoSEQ multiplex PCR assay. TCRdb's version of the immuneACCESS table is confined to in-frame rearrangements and falls short of the full clone set. An unresolved V gene accounts for under half of the shortfall where checked; the remainder is of unknown origin. In this sample the table shows around 170,000 clones, roughly nine tenths of which occur a single time. Approximately 2% of the sample lies in the top ten. Sequencing used peripheral blood. The receptors originated from a man between 18 and 35 years old who had recovered from COVID-19.

The chain combines TRBV11-3 with TRBJ2-1; D uncertain. Germline CDR1 reads SGHNT; CDR2 reads YENEEA. Trimming shortened V by 5 bases and J by 1 base, and 6 bases separated the two germline ends. This CDR3 spans 13 amino acids. The CDR3 DNA is TGTGCCAGCAGCCGCCAGTCCTACAATGAGCAGTTCTTC. It codes for CASSRQSYNEQFF.

This chain uses TRBV20-1 with TRBJ2-5; perhaps TRBD1 as D (6 bases). This CDR3 is built from 15 residues. V lost 3 bases, J lost 5 bases, and 19 bases lay in between. CDR1 and CDR2 from the germline V gene are DFQATT and SNEGSKA (reference sequence). CDR3 coding DNA: TGCAGTGCTAGTAACCTCGGGACACCACGGGAGACCCAGTACTTC. Amino acids: CSASNLGTPRETQYF.

The genes are TRBV6-5 and TRBJ1-6; D is uncertain. Germline V lookup: CDR1 MNHEY, CDR2 SVGAGI. The CDR3 is 12 amino acids. V lost 6 bases, J lost 9 bases, and 9 bases lay in between. The CDR3 region has the DNA TGTGCCAGCAGCTCCCCCCCTTCACCCCTCCACTTT. As protein: CASSSPPSPLHF.

V gene TRBV5-1 combines with J gene TRBJ1-1; tentatively, D is TRBD1 (5 bases). The germline V and J ends were trimmed by 4 bases and 10 bases, with 23 bases remaining between them. The CDR3 spans 15 residues. The germline gives CDR1 SGHRS, CDR2 YFSETQ. The CDR3 DNA reads as TGCGCCAGCAGCGGCGACCCTGGGAGCGGGACCCGAGCTTTCTTT. Residues: CASSGDPGSGTRAFF.

Here the CDR3 DNA reads TGTGCCAGCAGCCAGGGGGGGGCCAATCAGCCCCAGCATTTT. Translating it yields CASSQGGANQPQHF. The genes are TRBV3-1 (or the pseudogene TRBV3-2) and TRBJ1-5; possible D gene TRBD1, 6 bases. Germline V gives CDR1 LGHDT, CDR2 YNNKEL (reference sequence). There are 14 residues in the CDR3. V lost 3 bases, J lost 3 bases, and 9 bases lay in between.

The chain is built from TRBV5-1 and TRBJ2-2, with TRBD2 matching over 11 bases. The V gene's germline CDR1 is SGHRS and CDR2 YFSETQ. With 4 bases clipped from V and 3 bases from J, the junction kept 5 bases outside the gene matches. The CDR3 is 16 residues long. The CDR3, as DNA: TGCGCCAGCAGCCAAGGGACTAGCGGTTACACCGGGGAGCTGTTTTTT. Translated: CASSQGTSGYTGELFF.

This chain links TRBV18 with TRBJ2-6; D is possibly TRBD2 (6 bases). Germline assignment: CDR1 KGHSH and CDR2 LQKENI. The germline V and J ends were trimmed by 6 bases and 0 bases, with 18 bases remaining between them. The CDR3 length is 18 residues. This CDR3 reads CASSPGVADISGANVLTF. The CDR3, as DNA: TGTGCCAGCTCTCCCGGGGTAGCGGACATCTCTGGGGCCAACGTCCTGACTTTC.

The chain has TRBV12-3 or TRBV12-4 and TRBJ1-1; no firm D call. CDR3 length equals 13 residues. V lost 0 bases, J lost 4 bases, and 6 bases lay in between. CDR3 sequence: CASSLARTTEAFF. The CDR3, as DNA: TGTGCCAGCAGTTTAGCCAGAACCACTGAAGCTTTCTTT.

The V gene is TRBV2, the J gene TRBJ2-1, with 8 bases matching TRBD2. Germline values: CDR1 SNHLY, CDR2 FYNNEI. V lost 6 bases, J lost 7 bases, and 11 bases stayed unmatched. The CDR3 totals 15 residues. CDR3: CASRAAGTRINEQFF. In DNA, the CDR3 is TGTGCCAGCAGGGCCGCCGGGACTAGAATTAATGAGCAGTTCTTC.

The gene calls are TRBV7-2 and TRBJ2-7; 11 bases agree with TRBD2. Per the germline V gene, CDR1 is SGHTA and CDR2 is FQGNSA. There are 17 residues in the CDR3. The V gene end was trimmed by 1 base and the J gene end by 3 bases; junction bases not matched to a gene: 8. The CDR3 sequence is CASSLGGASGGIYEQYF. The CDR3 DNA sequence: TGTGCCAGCAGCTTAGGTGGAGCTAGCGGGGGGATCTACGAGCAGTACTTC.

The chain employs TRBV6-2 or TRBV6-3 and TRBJ2-3; D is ambiguous. The CDR3 runs to 14 residues. Per germline, CDR1 MNHEY and CDR2 SVGEGT. With 4 bases removed from V and 2 bases from J, the gap between germline ends came to 10 bases. DNA for the CDR3: TGTGCCAGCAGTTCCCCGCGATACACAGATACGCAGTATTTT. Translating it yields CASSSPRYTDTQYF.